These T cell receptor beta chains were read from a single sample in a study of blood T cell repertoires in COVID-19. TCRdb's copy holds only in-frame clones and misses some; the assay was immunoSEQ multiplex PCR. This sample yields about 260,000 clones, of which 75% to 90% are seen a single time; 2% to 3% belongs to the top ten. Sequenced sample: PBMCs or T cells enriched from blood (not recorded which). All receptors come from a woman younger than 35 who had recovered from COVID-19. Both conserved end residues are part of each CDR3.

TRBV19	TRBJ2-3	CASSIGEFTDTQYF
TRBV7-3	TRBJ2-7	CASSPGGPYEQYF
TRBV6-5	TRBJ2-7	CASTPWGEQYEQYF
TRBV18	TRBJ1-6	CASSAHGGADGSPLHF
TRBV20-1	TRBJ1-5	CSASSGRDVDQPQHF
TRBV11-2	TRBJ2-7	CASSSLHPGTSGNYEQYF
TRBV7-9	TRBJ1-6	CASSLNSSPLHF
TRBV6-5	TRBJ2-1	CASSYGDSYNEQFF
TRBV11-2	TRBJ2-4	CASGGTGFQYF
TRBV4-1	TRBJ2-4	CASSQEGTSGGANAKNIQYF
TRBV6-5	TRBJ1-5	CASSLGTGGEPQHF
TRBV2	TRBJ2-1	CASSEVGAGGLFEQFF
TRBV7-2	TRBJ1-2	CASSLAPRGYGYTF
TRBV6-5	TRBJ2-1	CASSSTDSYNEQFF
TRBV27	TRBJ1-5	CASSLLGEGNQPQHF
TRBV5-1	TRBJ1-2	CASSPGTEGYTF
TRBV9	TRBJ1-2	CASSGTTGGVGYTF
TRBV7-2	TRBJ2-7	CASSPSRLEQYF
TRBV5-4	TRBJ2-3	CASSHGTLRTDTQYF
TRBV9	TRBJ2-5	CASSVDSSGGVRETQYF
TRBV3-1/TRBV3-2	TRBJ2-1	CASSLQGPSGGDNEQFF
TRBV2	TRBJ1-5	CASSVGLGEDQPQHF
TRBV27	TRBJ1-1	CASHDRDFKAFF
TRBV6-5	TRBJ2-2	CASSLRGGTGELFF
TRBV21-1	TRBJ1-5	CASSAWGGTGNQPQHF
TRBV2	TRBJ1-1	CARKTGRAFF
TRBV27	TRBJ2-1	CASSLGRNNYNEQFF
TRBV2	TRBJ1-3	CASADSSGNTIYF
TRBV19	TRBJ2-1	CASSIRAASYNEQFF
TRBV18	TRBJ1-1	CASSLRQATEAFF
TRBV11-2	TRBJ2-7	CASSLRDRVYEQYF
TRBV5-1	TRBJ2-5	CASSRGGGETQYF